One TCR beta chain is described in this entry. What it binds is unknown. TCRdb's table, derived via immunoSEQ multiplex PCR, lists solely in-frame clones and lacks some. The sample carries 95,000 to 150,000 clones, over 80% recorded once. The data belong to a study of T cell responses to AZD1222 COVID-19 vaccine. With 4 bases clipped from V and 5 bases from J, the junction kept 14 bases outside the gene matches. CDR3 length: 17 amino acids. Looked up from germline, CDR1 is SGDLS and CDR2 is YYNGEE. Whole-study results and caveats: White British ancestry dominated among donors, who included more females, and clonal diversity was possibly underestimated. Every sample of the repertoires postdated the peak T cell response. Regions left unmutated in variants are reportedly the target of nearly half of spike-specific TCRs.

The clonotype comes from an adult in good health. The rearrangement links TRBV9 to TRBJ2-1; 8 nucleotides line up with TRBD1. The source was peripheral blood, collected on day 0 of AZD1222 vaccination. For the CDR3, the DNA is TGTGCCAGCAGCCCTCGAGGAGGGACAGGTCCTAACAATGAGCAGTTCTTC. Residues: CASSPRGGTGPNNEQFF.